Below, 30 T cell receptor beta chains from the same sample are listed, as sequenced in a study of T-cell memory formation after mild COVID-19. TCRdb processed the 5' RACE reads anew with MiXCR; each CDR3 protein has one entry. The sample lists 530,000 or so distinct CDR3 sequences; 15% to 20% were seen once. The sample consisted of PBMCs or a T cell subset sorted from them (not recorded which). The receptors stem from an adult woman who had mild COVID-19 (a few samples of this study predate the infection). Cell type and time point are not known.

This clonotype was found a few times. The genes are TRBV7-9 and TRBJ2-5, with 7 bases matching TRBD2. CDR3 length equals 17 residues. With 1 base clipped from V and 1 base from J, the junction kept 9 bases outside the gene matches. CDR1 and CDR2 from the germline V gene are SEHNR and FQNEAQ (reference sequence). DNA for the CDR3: TGTGCCAGCAGCTTAGTTGGGGCTAGCGGCTCCCAAGAGACCCAGTACTTC. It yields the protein CASSLVGASGSQETQYF. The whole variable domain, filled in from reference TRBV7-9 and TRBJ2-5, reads DTGVSQNPRHKITKRGQNVTFRCDPISEHNRLYWYRQTLGQGPEFLTYFQNEAQLEKSRLLSDRFSAERPKGSFSTLEIQRTEQGDSAMYLCASSLVGASGSQETQYFGPGTRLLVL.

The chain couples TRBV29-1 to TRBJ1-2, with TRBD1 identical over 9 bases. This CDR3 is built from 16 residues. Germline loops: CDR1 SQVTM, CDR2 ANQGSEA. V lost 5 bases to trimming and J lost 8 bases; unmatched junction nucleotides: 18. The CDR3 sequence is CSVYPAGTGPFRGYTF. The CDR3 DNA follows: TGCAGCGTTTACCCAGCCGGGACAGGGCCTTTTCGAGGCTACACCTTC.

CDR3 bases: TGTGCCAGCAGCCACGACGGACTCCAGCATTTT. Translated: CASSHDGLQHF. This rearrangement joins TRBV11-2 to TRBJ1-5; D gene unclear. The germline gives CDR1 SGHAT, CDR2 FQNNGV. V lost 5 bases, J lost 12 bases, and 11 bases lay in between. This CDR3 region has 11 residues.

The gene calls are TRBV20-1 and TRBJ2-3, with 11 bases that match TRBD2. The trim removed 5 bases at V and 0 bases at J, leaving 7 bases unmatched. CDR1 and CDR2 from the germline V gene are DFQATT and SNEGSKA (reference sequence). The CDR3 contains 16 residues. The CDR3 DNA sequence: TGCAGTGCTCCGCTTGGGACTAGCGGAAGCACAGATACGCAGTATTTT. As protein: CSAPLGTSGSTDTQYF.

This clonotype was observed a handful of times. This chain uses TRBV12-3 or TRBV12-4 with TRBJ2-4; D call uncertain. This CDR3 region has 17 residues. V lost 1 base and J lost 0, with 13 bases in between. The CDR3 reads CASSLELDHLAKNIQYF. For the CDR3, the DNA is TGTGCCAGCAGTTTAGAGCTAGACCACCTAGCCAAAAACATTCAGTACTTC.

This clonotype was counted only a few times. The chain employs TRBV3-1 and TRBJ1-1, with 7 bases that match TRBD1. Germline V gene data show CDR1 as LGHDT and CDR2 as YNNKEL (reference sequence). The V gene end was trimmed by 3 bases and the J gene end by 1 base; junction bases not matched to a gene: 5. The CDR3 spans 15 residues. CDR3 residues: CASSQTGTENTEAFF. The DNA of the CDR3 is TGTGCCAGCAGCCAGACCGGGACAGAGAACACTGAAGCTTTCTTT.

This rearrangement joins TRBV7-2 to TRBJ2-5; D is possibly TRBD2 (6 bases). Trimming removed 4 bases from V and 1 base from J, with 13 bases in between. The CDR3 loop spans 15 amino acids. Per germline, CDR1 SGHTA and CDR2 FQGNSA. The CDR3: CASSSRLVGQETQYF. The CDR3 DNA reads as TGTGCCAGCAGCTCGCGACTAGTTGGCCAAGAGACCCAGTACTTC.

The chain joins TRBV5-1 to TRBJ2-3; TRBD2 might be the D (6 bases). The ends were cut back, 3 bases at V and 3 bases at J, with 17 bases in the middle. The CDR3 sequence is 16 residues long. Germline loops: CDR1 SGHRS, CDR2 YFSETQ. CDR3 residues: CASSSAIGAGTDTQYF. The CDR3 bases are TGCGCCAGCAGCTCGGCCATAGGTGCGGGGACAGATACGCAGTATTTT.

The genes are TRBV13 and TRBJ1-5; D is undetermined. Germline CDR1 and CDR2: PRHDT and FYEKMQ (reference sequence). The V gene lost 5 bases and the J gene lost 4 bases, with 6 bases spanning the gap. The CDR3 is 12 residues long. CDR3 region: CASSRLNQPQHF. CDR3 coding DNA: TGTGCCAGCAGCCGACTGAATCAGCCCCAGCATTTT.

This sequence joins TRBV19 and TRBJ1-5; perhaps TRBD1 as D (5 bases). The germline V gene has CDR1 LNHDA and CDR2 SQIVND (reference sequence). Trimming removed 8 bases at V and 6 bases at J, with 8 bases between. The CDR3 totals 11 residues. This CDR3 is CASGRGQPQHF. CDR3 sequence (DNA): TGTGCCAGTGGGAGGGGTCAGCCCCAGCATTTT.

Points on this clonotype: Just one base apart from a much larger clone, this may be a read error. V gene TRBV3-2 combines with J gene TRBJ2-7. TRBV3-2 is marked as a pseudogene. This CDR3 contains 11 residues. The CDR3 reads CASSRLYEQYF. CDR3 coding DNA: TGTGCCAGCAGCCGCCTCTACGAGCAGTACTTC.

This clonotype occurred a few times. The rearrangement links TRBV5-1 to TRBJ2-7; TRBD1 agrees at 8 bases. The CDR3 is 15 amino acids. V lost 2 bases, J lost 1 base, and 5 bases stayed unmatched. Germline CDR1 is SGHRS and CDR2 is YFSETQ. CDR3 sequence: CASSLMDRASYEQYF. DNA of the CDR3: TGCGCCAGCAGCTTAATGGACAGGGCGTCCTACGAGCAGTACTTC.

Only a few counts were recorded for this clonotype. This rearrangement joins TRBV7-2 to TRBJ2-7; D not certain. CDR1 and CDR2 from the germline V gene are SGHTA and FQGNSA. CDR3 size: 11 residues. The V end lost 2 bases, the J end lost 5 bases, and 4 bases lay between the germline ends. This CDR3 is CASSLIHEQYF. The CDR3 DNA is TGTGCCAGCAGCTTAATCCACGAGCAGTACTTC.

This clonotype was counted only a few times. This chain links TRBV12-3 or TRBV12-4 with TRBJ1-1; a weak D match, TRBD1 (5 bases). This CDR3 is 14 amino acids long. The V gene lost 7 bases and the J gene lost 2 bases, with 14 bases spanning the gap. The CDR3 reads CASTTLGTNTEAFF. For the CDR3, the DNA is TGTGCCAGCACCACGCTGGGGACCAACACTGAAGCTTTCTTT.

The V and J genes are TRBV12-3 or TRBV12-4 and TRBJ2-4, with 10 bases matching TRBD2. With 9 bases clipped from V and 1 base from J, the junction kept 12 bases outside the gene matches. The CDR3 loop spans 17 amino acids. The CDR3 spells CASLGPSGSSAKNIQYF. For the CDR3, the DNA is TGTGCCAGTCTTGGCCCTAGCGGGAGTAGCGCCAAAAACATTCAGTACTTC.

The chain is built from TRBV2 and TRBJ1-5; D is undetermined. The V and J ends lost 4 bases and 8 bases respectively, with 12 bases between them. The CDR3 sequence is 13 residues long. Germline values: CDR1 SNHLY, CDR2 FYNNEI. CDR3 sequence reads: CASSADIPKPQHF. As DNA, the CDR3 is TGTGCCAGCAGTGCTGACATCCCAAAGCCCCAGCATTTT.

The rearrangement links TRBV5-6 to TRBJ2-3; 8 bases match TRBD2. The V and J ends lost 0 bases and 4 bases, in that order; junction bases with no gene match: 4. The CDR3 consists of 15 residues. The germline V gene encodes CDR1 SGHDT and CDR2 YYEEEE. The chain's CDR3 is CASSLVAGPPDTQYF. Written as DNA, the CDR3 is TGTGCCAGCAGCTTGGTAGCGGGACCCCCAGATACGCAGTATTTT.

CDR3 protein: CSVEGREGTATWEQYF. DNA of the CDR3: TGCAGCGTTGAAGGTCGGGAAGGGACAGCAACTTGGGAGCAGTACTTC. The chain joins TRBV29-1 to TRBJ2-7; 7 bases align to TRBD1. Losses at the gene ends were 1 base for V and 7 bases for J; bases not matched to a gene: 16. CDR3 length: 16 amino acids. Germline V lookup: CDR1 SQVTM, CDR2 ANQGSEA.

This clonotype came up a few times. The CDR3 nucleotides read TGCAGTGCTAGGAGTGCTAGCGGGATCGCAGATACGCAGTATTTT. The encoded protein is CSARSASGIADTQYF. This chain uses TRBV20-1 with TRBJ2-3; 9 positions agree with TRBD2. V shed 3 bases, J shed 4 bases, and the junction held 8 bases outside the gene matches. CDR3 length equals 15 residues. Germline V gene data show CDR1 as DFQATT and CDR2 as SNEGSKA (reference sequence).

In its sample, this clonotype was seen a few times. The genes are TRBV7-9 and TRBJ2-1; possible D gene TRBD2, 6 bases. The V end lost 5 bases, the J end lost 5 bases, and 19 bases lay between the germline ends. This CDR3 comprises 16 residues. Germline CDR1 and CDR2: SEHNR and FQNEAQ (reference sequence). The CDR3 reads CASSPGIGGSNNEQFF. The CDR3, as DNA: TGTGCCAGCAGCCCCGGAATTGGGGGGAGTAACAATGAGCAGTTCTTC.

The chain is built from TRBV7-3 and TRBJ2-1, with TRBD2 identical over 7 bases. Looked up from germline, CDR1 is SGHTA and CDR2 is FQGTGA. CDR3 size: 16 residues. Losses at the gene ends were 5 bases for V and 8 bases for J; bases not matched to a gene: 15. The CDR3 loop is CASSPNSVAGVDEQFF. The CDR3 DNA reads TGTGCCAGCAGCCCTAACTCGGTGGCGGGAGTCGATGAGCAGTTCTTC. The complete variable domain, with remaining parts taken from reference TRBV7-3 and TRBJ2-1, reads GAGVSQTPSNKVTEKGKYVELRCDPISGHTALYWYRQSLGQGPEFLIYFQGTGAADDSGLPNDRFFAVRPEGSVSTLKIQRTERGDSAVYLCASSPNSVAGVDEQFFGPGTRLTVL.

CDR3: CASGDRANYGYTF. CDR3 coding DNA: TGTGCCAGCGGGGACAGGGCCAACTATGGCTACACCTTC. V is TRBV12-3 or TRBV12-4 and J is TRBJ1-2; 9 bases agree with TRBD1. The CDR3 totals 13 residues. The trim removed 8 bases at V and 2 bases at J, leaving 3 bases unmatched.

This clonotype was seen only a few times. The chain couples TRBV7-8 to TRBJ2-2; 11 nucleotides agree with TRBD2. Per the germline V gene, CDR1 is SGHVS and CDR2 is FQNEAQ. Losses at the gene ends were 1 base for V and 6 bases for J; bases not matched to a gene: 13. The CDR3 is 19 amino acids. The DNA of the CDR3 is TGTGCCAGCAGCTTAGTAAGAATACGACTAGCGGGGAAGCCCGGGGAGCTGTTTTTT. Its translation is CASSLVRIRLAGKPGELFF.

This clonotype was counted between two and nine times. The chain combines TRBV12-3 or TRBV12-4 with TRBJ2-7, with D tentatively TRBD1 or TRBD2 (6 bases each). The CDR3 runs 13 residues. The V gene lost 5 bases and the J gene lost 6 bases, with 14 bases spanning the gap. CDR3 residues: CASSRGAGVEQYF. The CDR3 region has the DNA TGTGCCAGCAGTCGCGGGGCAGGGGTCGAGCAGTACTTC.

The CDR3 bases are TGTGCCAGCAGCTTAGGGGCCACCGGGGAGCTGTTTTTT. Its translation: CASSLGATGELFF. The V call is TRBV7-9, the J call TRBJ2-2; D is undetermined. V was cut by 1 base and J by 4 bases, with 4 bases left in between. CDR3 length: 13 amino acids. From germline, CDR1 is SEHNR and CDR2 FQNEAQ (reference sequence).

The CDR3 region has the DNA TGTGCCAGTAGTACGCCCTCAGGGGCACTCAATCAGCCCCAGCATTTT. Its protein is CASSTPSGALNQPQHF. V usage is TRBV19 and J usage is TRBJ1-5, with D possibly matching TRBD1 (6 bases). V lost 4 bases and J 3 bases, leaving 16 bases between the germline ends. The CDR3 loop spans 16 amino acids. The germline gives CDR1 LNHDA, CDR2 SQIVND (reference sequence).

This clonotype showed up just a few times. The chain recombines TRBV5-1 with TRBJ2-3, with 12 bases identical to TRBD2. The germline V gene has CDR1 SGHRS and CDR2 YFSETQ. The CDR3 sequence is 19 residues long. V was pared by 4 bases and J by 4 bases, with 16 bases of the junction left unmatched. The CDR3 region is CASSPYVTSGGPISDTQYF. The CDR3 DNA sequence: TGCGCCAGCAGCCCTTACGTGACTAGCGGGGGTCCGATATCAGATACGCAGTATTTT.

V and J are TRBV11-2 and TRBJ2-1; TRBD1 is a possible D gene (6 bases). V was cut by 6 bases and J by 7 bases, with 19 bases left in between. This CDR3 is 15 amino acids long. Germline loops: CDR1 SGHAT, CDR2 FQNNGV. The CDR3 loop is CASRGGLRGHNEQFF. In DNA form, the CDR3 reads TGTGCCAGCAGAGGTGGGTTGAGGGGACATAATGAGCAGTTCTTC.

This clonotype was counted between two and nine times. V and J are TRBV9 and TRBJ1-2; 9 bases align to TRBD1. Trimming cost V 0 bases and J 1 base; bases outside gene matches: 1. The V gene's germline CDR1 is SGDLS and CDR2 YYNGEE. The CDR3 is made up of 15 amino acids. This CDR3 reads CASSVAGQGNYGYTF. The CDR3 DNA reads TGTGCCAGCAGCGTAGCGGGACAGGGTAACTATGGCTACACCTTC.

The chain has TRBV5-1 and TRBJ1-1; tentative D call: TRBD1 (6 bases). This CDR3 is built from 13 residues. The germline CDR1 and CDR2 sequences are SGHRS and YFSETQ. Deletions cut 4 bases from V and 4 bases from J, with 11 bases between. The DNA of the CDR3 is TGCGCCAGCAGCATCACAGGGTCCACTGAAGCTTTCTTT. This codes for CASSITGSTEAFF.